This T cell receptor (beta chain) was captured in a study of cytomegalovirus exposure and HLA in healthy donors. Study-wide results and limits: Investigators reported around 150 TCR beta chains as tied to cytomegalovirus.

In its sample, this clone was seen a few times. Its antigen is unknown. CDR3 size: 14 residues. Germline CDR1 SGHNT, CDR2 YYREEE (reference sequence). The germline V and J ends were trimmed by 0 bases and 3 bases, with 8 bases remaining between them. The PCR ran on 60 Vbeta and 13 Jbeta primers. The protocol was immunoSEQ multiplex PCR, while the TCRdb copy is restricted to in-frame clones and leaves out a portion. The repertoire consists of fewer than 200,000 clones, with around 68% occurring once and the leading ten covering roughly 1.4%. Input material: PBMCs. The chain recombines TRBV5-4 with TRBJ2-3; D ambiguous. The receptor was derived from a man aged 45-65 years in good health and CMV-seronegative. DNA of the CDR3: TGTGCCAGCAGCTTGGGGGCGTTGACAGATACGCAGTATTTT. Protein product: CASSLGALTDTQYF.